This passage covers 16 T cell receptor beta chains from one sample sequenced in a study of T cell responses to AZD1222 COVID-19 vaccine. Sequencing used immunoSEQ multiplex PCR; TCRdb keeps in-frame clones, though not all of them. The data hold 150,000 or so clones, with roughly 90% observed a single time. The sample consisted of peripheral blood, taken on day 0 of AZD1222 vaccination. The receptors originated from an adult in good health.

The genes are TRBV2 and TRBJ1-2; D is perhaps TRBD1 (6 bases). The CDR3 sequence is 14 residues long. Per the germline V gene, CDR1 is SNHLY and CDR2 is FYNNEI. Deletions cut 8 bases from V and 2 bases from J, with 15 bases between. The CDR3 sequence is CASFLGTSNYGYTF. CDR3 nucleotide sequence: TGTGCCAGCTTTTTGGGGACATCCAACTATGGCTACACCTTC. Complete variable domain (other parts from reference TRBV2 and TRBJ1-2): EPEVTQTPSHQVTQMGQEVILRCVPISNHLYFYWYRQILGQKVEFLVSFYNNEISEKSEIFDDQFSVERPDGSNFTLKIRSTKLEDSAMYFCASFLGTSNYGYTFGSGTRLTVV.

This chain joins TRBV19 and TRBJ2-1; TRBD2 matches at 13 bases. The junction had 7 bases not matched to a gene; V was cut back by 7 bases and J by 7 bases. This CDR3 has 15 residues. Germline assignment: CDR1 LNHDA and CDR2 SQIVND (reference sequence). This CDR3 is CASKTGLAGVNEQFF. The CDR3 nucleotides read TGTGCCAGTAAAACCGGACTAGCGGGAGTTAATGAGCAGTTCTTC.

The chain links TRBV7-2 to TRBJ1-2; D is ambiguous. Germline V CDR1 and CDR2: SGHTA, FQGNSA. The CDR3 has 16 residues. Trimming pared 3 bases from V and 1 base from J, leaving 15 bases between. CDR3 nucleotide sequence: TGTGCCAGCAGCTTTTTAGGGCGGGAGAGTAACTATGGCTACACCTTC. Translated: CASSFLGRESNYGYTF.

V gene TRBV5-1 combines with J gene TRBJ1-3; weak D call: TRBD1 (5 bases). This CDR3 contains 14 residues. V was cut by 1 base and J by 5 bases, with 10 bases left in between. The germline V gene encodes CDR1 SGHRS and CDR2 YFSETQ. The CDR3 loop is CASSLTGERNTIYF. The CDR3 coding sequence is TGCGCCAGCAGCTTGACAGGCGAACGAAACACCATATATTTT.

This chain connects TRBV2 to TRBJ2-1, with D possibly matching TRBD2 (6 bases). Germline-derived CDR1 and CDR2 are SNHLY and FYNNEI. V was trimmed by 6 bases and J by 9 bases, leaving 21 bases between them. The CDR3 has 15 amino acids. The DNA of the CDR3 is TGTGCCAGCAGGAGACGGGGAGGTGAGAGCGGTGAGCAGTTCTTC. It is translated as CASRRRGGESGEQFF.

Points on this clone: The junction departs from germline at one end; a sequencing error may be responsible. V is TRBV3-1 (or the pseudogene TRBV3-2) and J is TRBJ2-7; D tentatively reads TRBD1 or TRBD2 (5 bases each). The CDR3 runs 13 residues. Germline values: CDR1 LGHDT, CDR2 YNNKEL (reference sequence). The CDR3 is CASSQTGQDPYSF. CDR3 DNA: TGTGCCAGCAGCCAAACGGGGCAGGACCCTTACTCGTTC.

Here the CDR3 reads CASSTGSRETQYF. CDR3 nucleotide sequence: TGTGCCAGCAGCACAGGGTCCCGAGAGACCCAGTACTTC. V and J are TRBV9 and TRBJ2-5, with D possibly matching TRBD1 (6 bases). There are 13 residues in the CDR3. V shed 4 bases and J shed 4 bases, with 11 bases lying between them. The germline gives CDR1 SGDLS, CDR2 YYNGEE. The variable domain in full, with the rest retrieved from reference TRBV9 and TRBJ2-5, is DSGVTQTPKHLITATGQRVTLRCSPRSGDLSVYWYQQSLDQGLQFLIQYYNGEERAKGNILERFSAQQFPDLHSELNLSSLELGDSALYFCASSTGSRETQYFGPGTRLLVL.

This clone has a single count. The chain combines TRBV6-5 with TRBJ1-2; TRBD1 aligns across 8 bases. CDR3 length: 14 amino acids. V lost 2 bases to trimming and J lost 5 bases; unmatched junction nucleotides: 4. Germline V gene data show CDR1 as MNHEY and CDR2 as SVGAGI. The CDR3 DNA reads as TGTGCCAGCAGTTACCGACAGGGGAGTTATGGCTACACCTTC. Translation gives CASSYRQGSYGYTF.

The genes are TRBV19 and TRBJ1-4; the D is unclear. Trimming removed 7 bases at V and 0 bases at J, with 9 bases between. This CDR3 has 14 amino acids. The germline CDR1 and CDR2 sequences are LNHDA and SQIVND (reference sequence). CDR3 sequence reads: CASNLQATNEKLFF. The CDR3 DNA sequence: TGTGCCAGTAATTTGCAGGCAACTAATGAAAAACTGTTTTTT.

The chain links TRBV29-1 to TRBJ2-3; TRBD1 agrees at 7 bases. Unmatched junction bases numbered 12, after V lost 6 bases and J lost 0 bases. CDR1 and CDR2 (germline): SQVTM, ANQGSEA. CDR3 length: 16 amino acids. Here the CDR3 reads CSVPGTAETSTDTQYF. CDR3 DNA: TGCAGCGTGCCGGGGACAGCAGAAACTAGCACAGATACGCAGTATTTT.

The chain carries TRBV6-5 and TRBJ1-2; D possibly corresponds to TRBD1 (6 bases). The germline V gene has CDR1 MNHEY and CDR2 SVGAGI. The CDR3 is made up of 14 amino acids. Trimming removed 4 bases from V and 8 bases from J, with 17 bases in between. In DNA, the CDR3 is TGTGCCAGCAGTTCAAACCCTCGGGGGCGAGGCTACACCTTC. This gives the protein CASSSNPRGRGYTF.

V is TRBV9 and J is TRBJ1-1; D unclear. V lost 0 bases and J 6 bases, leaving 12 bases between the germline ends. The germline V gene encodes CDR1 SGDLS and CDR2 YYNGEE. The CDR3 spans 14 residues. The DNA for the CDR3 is TGTGCCAGCAGCGTAGAACCGGTTGAGGCTGAAGCTTTCTTT. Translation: CASSVEPVEAEAFF.

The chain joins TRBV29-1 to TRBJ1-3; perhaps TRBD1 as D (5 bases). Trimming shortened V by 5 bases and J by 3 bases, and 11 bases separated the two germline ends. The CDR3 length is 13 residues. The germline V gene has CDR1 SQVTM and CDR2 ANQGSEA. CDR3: CSVRVTDGNTIYF. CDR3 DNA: TGCAGCGTTCGCGTGACAGATGGAAACACCATATATTTT.

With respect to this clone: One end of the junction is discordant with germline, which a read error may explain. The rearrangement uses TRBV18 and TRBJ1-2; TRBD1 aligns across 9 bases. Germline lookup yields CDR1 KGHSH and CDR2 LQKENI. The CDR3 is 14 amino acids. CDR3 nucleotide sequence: TGTGCCAGCTCCCCACAGGGGGCGAGCTATGGCTACACCTTC. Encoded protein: CASSPQGASYGYTF.

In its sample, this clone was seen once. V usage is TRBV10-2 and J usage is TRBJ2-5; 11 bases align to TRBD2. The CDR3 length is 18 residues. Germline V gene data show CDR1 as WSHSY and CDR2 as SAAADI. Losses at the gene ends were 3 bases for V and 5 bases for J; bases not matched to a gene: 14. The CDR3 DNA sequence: TGCGCCAGCAGTGATCCGGGACTAGCGGAAGGCGCGGGGGAGACCCAGTACTTC. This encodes CASSDPGLAEGAGETQYF.

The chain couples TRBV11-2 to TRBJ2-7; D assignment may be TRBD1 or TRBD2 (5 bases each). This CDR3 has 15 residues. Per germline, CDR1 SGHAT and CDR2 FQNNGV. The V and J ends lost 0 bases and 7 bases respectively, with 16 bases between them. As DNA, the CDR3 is TGTGCCAGCAGCTTAGACCCTCTTGGGACGAGGGAGCAGTACTTC. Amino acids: CASSLDPLGTREQYF.